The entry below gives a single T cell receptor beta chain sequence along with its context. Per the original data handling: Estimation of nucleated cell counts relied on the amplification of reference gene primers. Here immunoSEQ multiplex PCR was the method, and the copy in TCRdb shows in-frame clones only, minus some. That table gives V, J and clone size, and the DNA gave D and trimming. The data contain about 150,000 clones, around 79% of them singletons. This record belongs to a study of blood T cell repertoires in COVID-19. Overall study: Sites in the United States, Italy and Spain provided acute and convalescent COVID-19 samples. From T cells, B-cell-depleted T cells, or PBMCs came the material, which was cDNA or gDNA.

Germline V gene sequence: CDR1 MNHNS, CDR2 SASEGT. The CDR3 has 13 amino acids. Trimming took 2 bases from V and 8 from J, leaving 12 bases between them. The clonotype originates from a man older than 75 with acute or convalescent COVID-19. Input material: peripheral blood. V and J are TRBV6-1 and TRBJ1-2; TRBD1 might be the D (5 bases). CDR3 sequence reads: CASSEQGGHGYTF. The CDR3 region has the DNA TGTGCCAGCAGTGAACAGGGTGGGCACGGCTACACCTTC.